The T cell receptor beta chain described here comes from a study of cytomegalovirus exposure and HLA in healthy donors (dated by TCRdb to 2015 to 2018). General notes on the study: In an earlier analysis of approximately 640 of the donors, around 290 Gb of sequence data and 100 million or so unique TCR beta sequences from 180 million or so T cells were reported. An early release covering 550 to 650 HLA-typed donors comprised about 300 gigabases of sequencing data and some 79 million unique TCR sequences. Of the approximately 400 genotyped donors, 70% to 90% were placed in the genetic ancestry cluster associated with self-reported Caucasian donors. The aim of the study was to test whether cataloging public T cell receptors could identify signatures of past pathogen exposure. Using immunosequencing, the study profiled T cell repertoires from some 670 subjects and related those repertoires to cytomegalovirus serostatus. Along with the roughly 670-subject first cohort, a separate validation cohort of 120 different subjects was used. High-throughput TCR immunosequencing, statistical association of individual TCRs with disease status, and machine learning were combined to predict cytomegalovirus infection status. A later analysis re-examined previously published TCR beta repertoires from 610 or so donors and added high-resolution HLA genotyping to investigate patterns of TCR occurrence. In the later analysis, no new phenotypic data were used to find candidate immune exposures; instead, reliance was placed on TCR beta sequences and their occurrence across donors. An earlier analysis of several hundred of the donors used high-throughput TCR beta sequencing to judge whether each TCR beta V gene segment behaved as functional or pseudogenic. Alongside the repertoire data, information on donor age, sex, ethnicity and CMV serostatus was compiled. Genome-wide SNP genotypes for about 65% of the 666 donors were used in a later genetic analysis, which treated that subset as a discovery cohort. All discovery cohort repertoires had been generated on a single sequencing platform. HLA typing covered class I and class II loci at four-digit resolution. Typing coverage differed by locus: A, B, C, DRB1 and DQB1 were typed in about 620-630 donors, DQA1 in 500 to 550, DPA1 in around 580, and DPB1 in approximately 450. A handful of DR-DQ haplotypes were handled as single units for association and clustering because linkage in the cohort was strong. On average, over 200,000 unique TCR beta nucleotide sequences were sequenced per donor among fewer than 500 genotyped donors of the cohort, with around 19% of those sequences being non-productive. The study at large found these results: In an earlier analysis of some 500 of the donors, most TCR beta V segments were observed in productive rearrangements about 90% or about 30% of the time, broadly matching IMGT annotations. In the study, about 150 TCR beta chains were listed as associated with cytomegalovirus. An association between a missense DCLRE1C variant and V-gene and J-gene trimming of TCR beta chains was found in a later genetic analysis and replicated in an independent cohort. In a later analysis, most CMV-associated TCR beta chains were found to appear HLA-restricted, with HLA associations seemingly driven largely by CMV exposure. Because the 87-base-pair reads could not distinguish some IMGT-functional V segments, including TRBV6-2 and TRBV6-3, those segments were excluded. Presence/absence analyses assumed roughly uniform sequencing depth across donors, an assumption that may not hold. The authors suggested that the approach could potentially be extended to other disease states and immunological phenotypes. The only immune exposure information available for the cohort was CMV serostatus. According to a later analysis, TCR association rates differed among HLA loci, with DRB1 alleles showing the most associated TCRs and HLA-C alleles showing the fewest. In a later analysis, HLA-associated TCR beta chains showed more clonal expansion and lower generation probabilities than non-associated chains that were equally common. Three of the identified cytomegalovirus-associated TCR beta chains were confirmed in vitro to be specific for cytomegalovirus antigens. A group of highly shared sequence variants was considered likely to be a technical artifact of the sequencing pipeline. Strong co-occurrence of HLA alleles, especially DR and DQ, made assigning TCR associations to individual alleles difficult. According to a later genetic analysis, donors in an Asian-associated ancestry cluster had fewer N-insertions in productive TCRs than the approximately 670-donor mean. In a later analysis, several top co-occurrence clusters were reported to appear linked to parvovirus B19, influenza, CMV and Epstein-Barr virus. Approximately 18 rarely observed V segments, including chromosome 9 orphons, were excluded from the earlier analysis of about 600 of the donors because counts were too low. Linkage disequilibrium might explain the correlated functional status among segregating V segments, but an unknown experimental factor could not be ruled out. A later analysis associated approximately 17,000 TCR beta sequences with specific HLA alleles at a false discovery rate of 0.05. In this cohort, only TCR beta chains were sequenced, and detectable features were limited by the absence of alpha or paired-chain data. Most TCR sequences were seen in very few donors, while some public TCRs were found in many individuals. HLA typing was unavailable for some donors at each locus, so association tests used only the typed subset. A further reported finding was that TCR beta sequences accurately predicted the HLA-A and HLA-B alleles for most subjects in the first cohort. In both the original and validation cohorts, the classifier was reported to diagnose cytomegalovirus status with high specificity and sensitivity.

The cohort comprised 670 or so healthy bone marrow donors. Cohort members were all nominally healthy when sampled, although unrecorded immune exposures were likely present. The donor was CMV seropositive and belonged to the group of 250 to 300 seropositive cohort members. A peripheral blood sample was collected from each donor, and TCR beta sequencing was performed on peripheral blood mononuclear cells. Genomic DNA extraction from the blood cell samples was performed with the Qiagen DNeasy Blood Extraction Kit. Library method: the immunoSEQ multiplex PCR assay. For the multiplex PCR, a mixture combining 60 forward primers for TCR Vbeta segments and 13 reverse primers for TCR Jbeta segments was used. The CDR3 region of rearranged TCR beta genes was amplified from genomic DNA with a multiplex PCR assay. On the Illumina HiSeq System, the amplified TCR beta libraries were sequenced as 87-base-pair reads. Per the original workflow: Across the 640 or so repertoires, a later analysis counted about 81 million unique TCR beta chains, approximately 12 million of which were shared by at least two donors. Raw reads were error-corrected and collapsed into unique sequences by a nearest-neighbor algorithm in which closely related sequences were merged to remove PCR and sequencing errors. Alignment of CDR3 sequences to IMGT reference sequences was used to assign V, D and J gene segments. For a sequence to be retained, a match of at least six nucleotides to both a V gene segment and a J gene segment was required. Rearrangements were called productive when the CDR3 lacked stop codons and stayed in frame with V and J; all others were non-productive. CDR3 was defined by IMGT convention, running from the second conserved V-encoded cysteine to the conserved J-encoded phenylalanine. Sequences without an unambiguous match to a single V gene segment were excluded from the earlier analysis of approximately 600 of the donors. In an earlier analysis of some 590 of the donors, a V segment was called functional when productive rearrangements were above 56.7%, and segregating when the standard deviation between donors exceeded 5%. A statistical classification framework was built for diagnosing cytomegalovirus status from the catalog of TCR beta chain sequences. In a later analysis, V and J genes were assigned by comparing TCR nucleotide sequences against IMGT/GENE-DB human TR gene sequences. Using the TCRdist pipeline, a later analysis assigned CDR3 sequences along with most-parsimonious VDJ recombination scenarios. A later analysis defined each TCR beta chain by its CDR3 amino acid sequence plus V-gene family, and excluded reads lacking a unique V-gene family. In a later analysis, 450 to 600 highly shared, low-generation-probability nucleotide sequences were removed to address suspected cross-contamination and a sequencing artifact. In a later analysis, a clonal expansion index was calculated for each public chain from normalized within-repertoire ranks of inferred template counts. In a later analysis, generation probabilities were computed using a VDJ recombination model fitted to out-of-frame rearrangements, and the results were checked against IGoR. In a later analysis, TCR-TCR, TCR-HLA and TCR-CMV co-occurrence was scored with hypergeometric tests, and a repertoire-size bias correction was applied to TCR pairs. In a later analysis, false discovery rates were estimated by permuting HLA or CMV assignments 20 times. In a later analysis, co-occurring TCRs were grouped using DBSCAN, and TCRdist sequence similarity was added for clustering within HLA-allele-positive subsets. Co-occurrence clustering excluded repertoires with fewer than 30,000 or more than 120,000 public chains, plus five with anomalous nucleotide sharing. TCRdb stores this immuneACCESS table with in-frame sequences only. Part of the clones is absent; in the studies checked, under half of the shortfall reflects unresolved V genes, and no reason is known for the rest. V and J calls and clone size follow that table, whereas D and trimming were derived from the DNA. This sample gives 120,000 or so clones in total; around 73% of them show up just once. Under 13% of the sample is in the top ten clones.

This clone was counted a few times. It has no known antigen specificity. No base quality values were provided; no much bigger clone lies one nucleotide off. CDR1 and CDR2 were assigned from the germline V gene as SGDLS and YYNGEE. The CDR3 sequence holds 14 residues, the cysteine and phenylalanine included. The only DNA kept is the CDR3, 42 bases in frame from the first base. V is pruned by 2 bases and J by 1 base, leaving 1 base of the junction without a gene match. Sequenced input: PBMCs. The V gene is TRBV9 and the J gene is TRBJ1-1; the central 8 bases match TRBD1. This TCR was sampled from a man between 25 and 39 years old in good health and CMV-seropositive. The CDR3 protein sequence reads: CASSVGTGNTEAFF. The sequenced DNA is TGTGCCAGCAGCGTCGGGACAGGGAACACTGAAGCTTTCTTT.